This TCR beta chain was recovered during a study of T cell responses to AZD1222 COVID-19 vaccine. Study conclusions and caveats: Nearly half of the spike-specific TCRs reportedly recognize variant regions that carry no mutations. There were vaccine-associated CD4 TCRs across spike, dominant at 160-218 and 743-854.

A note on this clone: Its antigen remains unknown.

Pooled together were second doses at about 4 or about 12 weeks. The data were produced by immunoSEQ multiplex PCR, yet TCRdb's version contains in-frame clones alone and is incomplete. The table has about 150,000 clones, around 90% seen once. Germline V gene lookup returns CDR1 SGHRS and CDR2 YFSETQ. The CDR3 totals 13 residues. Trimming took off 4 bases at V and 5 bases at J, with 12 bases between the two ends. Sequenced material: peripheral blood, taken 28 days after the second AZD1222 dose. The chain joins TRBV5-1 to TRBJ2-5; D remains unclear. The sequence derives from an adult who received the AZD1222 COVID-19 vaccine. CDR3 region: CASSPWSRETQYF. The CDR3 DNA sequence: TGCGCCAGCAGCCCCTGGAGTCGGGAGACCCAGTACTTC.